This T cell receptor beta chain derives from a study of T cells after yellow fever vaccination. Study at large: Fractions low in cell number were prepared with SMART-Seq v4 Ultra Low Input.

This clonotype was detected only a few times. Its antigen remains unidentified. The 5'RACE template-switching step produced TCR cDNA and added a universal primer site and UMIs. TCRdb reprocessed the 5' RACE reads with MiXCR, giving one entry per CDR3 protein. The table includes over 200,000 distinct CDR3 sequences, less than 7.5% detected once. With 1 base removed from V and 1 base from J, the gap between germline ends came to 5 bases. Germline-derived CDR1 and CDR2 are SEHNR and FQNEAQ (reference sequence). CDR3 length: 13 amino acids. Findings and limits, study-wide: Clonotype sharing between CD4 and CD8 compartments was small.

The receptor's source is a man younger than 40 who received the YFV17D yellow fever vaccine. This specimen was CD4+ T cells sorted from PBMCs, taken on the day of the yellow fever booster vaccination. The chain is built from TRBV7-9 and TRBJ2-7; D gene uncertain. The DNA for the CDR3 is TGTGCCAGCAGCTTAGTGCTTTCCTACGAGCAGTACTTC. Amino acids: CASSLVLSYEQYF.